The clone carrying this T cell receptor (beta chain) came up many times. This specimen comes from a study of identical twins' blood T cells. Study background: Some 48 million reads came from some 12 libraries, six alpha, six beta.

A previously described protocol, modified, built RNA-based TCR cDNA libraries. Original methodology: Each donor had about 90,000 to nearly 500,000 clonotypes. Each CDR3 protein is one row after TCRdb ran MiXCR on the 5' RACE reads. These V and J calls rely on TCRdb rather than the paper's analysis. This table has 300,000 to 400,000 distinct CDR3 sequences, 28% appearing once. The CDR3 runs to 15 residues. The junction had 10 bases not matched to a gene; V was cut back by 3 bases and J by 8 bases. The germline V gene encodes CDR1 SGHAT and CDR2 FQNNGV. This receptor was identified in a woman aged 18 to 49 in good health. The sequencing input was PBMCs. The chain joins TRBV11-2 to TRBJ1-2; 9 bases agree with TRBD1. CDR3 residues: CASSLGPGQGYGYTF. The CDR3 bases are TGTGCCAGCAGCTTGGGACCGGGACAGGGATACGGCTACACCTTC.